This T cell receptor beta chain was profiled in a study of cytomegalovirus exposure and HLA in healthy donors. With respect to this clone: The antigen remains unidentified.

Primers: 60 Vbeta forward and 13 Jbeta reverse. This table comes from immunoSEQ multiplex PCR, and its TCRdb copy is limited to in-frame clones, with some not included. The sample lists just over 150,000 clones, roughly three quarters occurring once. Broader study findings: It was confirmed in vitro that a few of the CMV-associated chains were specific for CMV antigens. Immune exposure information comprised only CMV serostatus. About 87% or about 30% of the time was how often most TCR beta V segments were productive, according to an earlier analysis.

The sequenced sample consisted of PBMCs. The origin of this receptor is a middle-aged man in good health and CMV-seropositive.

Here the CDR3 reads CAWDRNRVDGNSGNTIYF. CDR3 nucleotides: TGTGCCTGGGACCGGAACAGGGTAGATGGGAACTCTGGAAACACCATATATTTT. The chain uses TRBV30 and TRBJ1-3; possibly TRBD1 for D (6 bases). The CDR3 loop spans 18 amino acids. V dropped 5 bases and J dropped 0 bases, with 23 bases sitting between them. Germline V lookup: CDR1 GTSNPN, CDR2 SVGIG (reference sequence). The full variable domain, rest sourced from reference TRBV30 and TRBJ1-3, is SQTIHQWPATLVQPVGSPLSLECTVEGTSNPNLYWYRQAAGRGLQLLFYSVGIGQISSEVPQNLSASRPQDRQFILSSKKLLLSDSGFYLCAWDRNRVDGNSGNTIYFGEGSWLTVV.